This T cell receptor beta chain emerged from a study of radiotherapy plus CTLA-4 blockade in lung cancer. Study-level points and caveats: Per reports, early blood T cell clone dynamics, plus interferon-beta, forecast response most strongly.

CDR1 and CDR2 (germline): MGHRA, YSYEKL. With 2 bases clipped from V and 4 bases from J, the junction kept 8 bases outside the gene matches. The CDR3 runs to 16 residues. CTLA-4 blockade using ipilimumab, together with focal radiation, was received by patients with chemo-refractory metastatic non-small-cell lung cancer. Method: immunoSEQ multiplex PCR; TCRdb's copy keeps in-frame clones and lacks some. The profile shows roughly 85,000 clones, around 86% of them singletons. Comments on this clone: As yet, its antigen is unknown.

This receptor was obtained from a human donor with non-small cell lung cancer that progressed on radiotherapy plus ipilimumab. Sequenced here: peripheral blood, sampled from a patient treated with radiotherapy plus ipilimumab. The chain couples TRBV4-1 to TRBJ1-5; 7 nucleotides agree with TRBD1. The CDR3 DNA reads TGCGCCAGCAGCCAACACGACAGGGTTACAAATCAGCCCCAGCATTTT. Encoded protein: CASSQHDRVTNQPQHF.